A selection of T cell receptor beta chains follows, all from one sample in a study of shared clonotypes between healthy human individuals. Profiled with immunoSEQ multiplex PCR; TCRdb holds only in-frame clones, not every one. The table has around 1.6 million clones, 95% to 99% seen once. Specimen: naive CD4+ T cells sorted from blood. The receptors were gathered from a man aged 25 to 40 in good health. Both conserved end residues are part of each CDR3. Fields, in order: D gene, V gene, J gene, clone size, CDR3 DNA, CDR3 protein. A D gene is named only where the DNA matches it firmly. For some rows the clone size is stated as once, few or many, or as a class when expanded; others skip it.

NA	TRBV9	TRBJ2-2	NA	TGTGCCAGCAGCAACAGGGTGAACACCGGGGAGCTGTTTTTT	CASSNRVNTGELFF
NA	TRBV9	TRBJ1-3	NA	TGTGCCAGCAGCGTAGCTGCGACAGGCTATGGAAACACCATATATTTT	CASSVAATGYGNTIYF
TRBD1	TRBV5-6	TRBJ2-1	NA	TGTGCCAGCAGTCGGACAGGGCTCGGGCCCATGAGCTCCTACAATGAGCAGTTCTTC	CASSRTGLGPMSSYNEQFF
TRBD2	TRBV5-4	TRBJ2-7	NA	TGTGCCAGCAGTTCCCCCGGGAGGCAATCCTACGAGCAGTACTTC	CASSSPGRQSYEQYF
TRBD1	TRBV30	TRBJ2-2	NA	TGTGCCTGGGACGGGGACAGTCGGTTCACCGGGGAGCTGTTTTTT	CAWDGDSRFTGELFF
NA	TRBV6-1	TRBJ1-2	NA	TGTGCCAGCAGTGAAGGGACGGAGGCTAACTATGGCTACACCTTC	CASSEGTEANYGYTF
NA	TRBV5-1	TRBJ2-3	NA	TGCGCCAGCAGCGTATCCCGGCAGGCAGATACGCAGTATTTT	CASSVSRQADTQYF
NA	TRBV7-9	TRBJ1-2	NA	TGTGCCAGCGTGGGCTGGGCAGGGCCTAACGTTAACTATGGCTACACCTTC	CASVGWAGPNVNYGYTF
NA	TRBV28	TRBJ1-1	NA	TGTGCCAGCAGTACACCGGGAAACACTGAAGCTTTCTTT	CASSTPGNTEAFF
TRBD1	TRBV19	TRBJ2-5	NA	TGTGCCAGTAGTATGGGGTACAGGGGGGAGACCCAGTACTTC	CASSMGYRGETQYF
TRBD1	TRBV28	TRBJ1-2	NA	TGTGCCAGCCATTCTACCCCGACAGGGGTGGCCTATGGCTACACCTTC	CASHSTPTGVAYGYTF
NA	TRBV4-3	TRBJ2-3	NA	TGCGCCAGCAGCCAAGATGGGGGGGGCTCGTCAGATACGCAGTATTTT	CASSQDGGGSSDTQYF
TRBD1	TRBV19	TRBJ1-5	NA	TGTGCCAGTAGTACAAGGACAGGGAGATTGAATCAGCCCCAGCATTTT	CASSTRTGRLNQPQHF
NA	TRBV11-2	TRBJ2-7	NA	TGTGCGACGTCGAGGGGAGACTCCTACGAGCAGTACTTC	CATSRGDSYEQYF
TRBD1	TRBV29-1	TRBJ1-2	NA	TGCAGCGTTGAAACACCGGGACAGGGGAATTCTGGCTACACCTTC	CSVETPGQGNSGYTF
NA	TRBV28	TRBJ2-7	few	TGTGCCAGCAGTCTGGACAGTCCTACCTACGAGCAGTACTTC	CASSLDSPTYEQYF
TRBD2	TRBV14	TRBJ2-3	NA	TGTGCCAGCAGCTTTCGGGGGGGCGCAGATACGCAGTATTTT	CASSFRGGADTQYF
TRBD2	TRBV12-5	TRBJ2-1	once	TGTGCTAGTTCTACTAGCGGGAGGCGCAATGAGCAGTTCTTC	CASSTSGRRNEQFF
TRBD1	TRBV7-6	TRBJ1-2	NA	TGTGCCAGCATGCCTGTTACCGGGACAGGGTTTGGTAACTATGGCTACACCTTC	CASMPVTGTGFGNYGYTF
TRBD1	TRBV5-5	TRBJ2-5	NA	TGTGCCAGCAGCTGGGGTCGGGGAGACAGGGACCAAGAGACCCAGTACTTC	CASSWGRGDRDQETQYF
NA	TRBV18	TRBJ2-7	NA	TGTGCCAGCTCACCAGGGCTACCCTACGAGCAGTACTTC	CASSPGLPYEQYF
NA	TRBV20-1	TRBJ1-1	NA	TGCAGTGCAATCAGGGTTGAAGCTTTCTTT	CSAIRVEAFF
NA	TRBV6-1	TRBJ2-7	NA	TGTGCCAGCAGTGAAGCGGTTAGCTTGGACGAGCAGTACTTC	CASSEAVSLDEQYF
NA	TRBV7-9	TRBJ2-3	NA	TGTGCCAGCAGCTTTGCAGAGCACACAGATACGCAGTATTTT	CASSFAEHTDTQYF
NA	TRBV5-1	TRBJ2-4	NA	TGCGCCAGCAGCTTGGGTACCGGAAGGGCCAAAAACATTCAGTACTTC	CASSLGTGRAKNIQYF
NA	TRBV5-4	TRBJ1-5	NA	TGTGCCAGCAGCTTGGGCGCAGGGGTTCAGCCCCAGCATTTT	CASSLGAGVQPQHF
NA	TRBV18	TRBJ1-1	NA	TGTGCCAGCTCACTTAGAAACACTGAAGCTTTCTTT	CASSLRNTEAFF
TRBD2	TRBV2	TRBJ2-7	NA	TGTGCCAGCACCGAAGGACTAGCGGGATTCTACGAGCAGTACTTC	CASTEGLAGFYEQYF
NA	TRBV5-1	TRBJ2-7	NA	TGCGCCAGCAGCCTTGACGGCTACGAGCAGTACTTC	CASSLDGYEQYF
NA	TRBV18	TRBJ2-7	once	TGTGCCAGCTCACCGTCCGGACGCCCCTACGAGCAGTACTTC	CASSPSGRPYEQYF
NA	TRBV15	TRBJ2-3	NA	TGTGCCACCAGCAGAGATGGGCGGGACACCCCCCGGGGAGATACGCAGTATTTT	CATSRDGRDTPRGDTQYF
NA	TRBV28	TRBJ2-7	once	TGTGCCAGCAGGCGGACACGGGGAAGCTCCTACGAGCAGTACTTC	CASRRTRGSSYEQYF
NA	TRBV9	TRBJ2-7	NA	TGTGCCAGCAGCGTAGACGGGTACGAGCAGTACTTC	CASSVDGYEQYF
TRBD1	TRBV2	TRBJ1-5	NA	TGTGCCAGCATGGGGGACAGGTCCGGTATAGGGCATAGCAATCAGCCCCAGCATTTT	CASMGDRSGIGHSNQPQHF
TRBD1	TRBV30	TRBJ2-7	NA	TGTGCCTGGAGCAAACCCCAGGGGGCTGGAAACTTC	CAWSKPQGAGNF
NA	TRBV28	TRBJ1-2	NA	TGTGCCAGCAGTTTATACCAACAGGACTATGGCTACACCTTC	CASSLYQQDYGYTF